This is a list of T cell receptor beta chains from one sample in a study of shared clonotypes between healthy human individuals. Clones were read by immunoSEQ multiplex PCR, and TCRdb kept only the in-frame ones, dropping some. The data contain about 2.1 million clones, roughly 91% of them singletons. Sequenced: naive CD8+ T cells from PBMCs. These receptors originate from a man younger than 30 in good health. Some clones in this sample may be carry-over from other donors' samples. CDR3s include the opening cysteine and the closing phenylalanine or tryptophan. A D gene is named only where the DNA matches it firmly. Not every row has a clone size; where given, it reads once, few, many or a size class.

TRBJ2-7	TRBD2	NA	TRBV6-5	CASRDLAGLSYEQYF	TGTGCCAGCAGGGATCTAGCGGGCCTCTCCTACGAGCAGTACTTC
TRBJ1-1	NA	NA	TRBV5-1	CASRSMNTEAFF	TGCGCCAGCAGAAGCATGAACACTGAAGCTTTCTTT
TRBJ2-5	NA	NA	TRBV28	CASSPDRPRGETQYF	TGTGCCAGCAGTCCGGACAGGCCACGGGGGGAGACCCAGTACTTC
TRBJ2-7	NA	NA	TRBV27	CASSLLRGYEQYF	TGTGCCAGCAGTTTACTCCGGGGGTACGAGCAGTACTTC
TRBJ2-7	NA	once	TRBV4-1	CASSLRGRQVQDEQYF	TGCGCCAGCAGCCTCAGGGGTCGACAGGTTCAAGACGAGCAGTACTTC
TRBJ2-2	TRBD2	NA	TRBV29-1	CSVRGLADPVDTGELFF	TGCAGCGTCCGGGGACTAGCGGACCCAGTCGACACCGGGGAGCTGTTTTTT
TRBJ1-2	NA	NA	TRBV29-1	CSAGAGPYGYTF	TGCAGCGCCGGTGCAGGCCCTTATGGCTACACCTTC
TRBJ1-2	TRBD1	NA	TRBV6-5	CASSAGQRNYGYTF	TGTGCCAGCAGTGCGGGACAGAGGAACTATGGCTACACCTTC
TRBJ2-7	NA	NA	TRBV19	CATSSDSYEQYF	TGTGCCACCTCCAGTGATTCCTACGAGCAGTACTTC
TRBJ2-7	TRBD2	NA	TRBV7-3	CASSLGEGEFYEQYF	TGTGCCAGCAGCTTAGGGGAGGGAGAGTTCTACGAGCAGTACTTC
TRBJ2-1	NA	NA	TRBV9	CASSAGTYRSYNEQFF	TGTGCCAGCAGCGCAGGGACTTACCGCTCCTACAATGAGCAGTTCTTC
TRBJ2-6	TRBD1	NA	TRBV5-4	CAMGQNSGANVLTF	TGTGCCATGGGACAGAACTCTGGGGCCAACGTCCTGACTTTC
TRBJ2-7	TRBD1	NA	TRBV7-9	CASRGSTGVAEQYF	TGTGCCAGCAGAGGGTCCACAGGGGTTGCCGAGCAGTACTTC
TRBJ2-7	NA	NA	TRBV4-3	CASSQDPVSYEQYF	TGCGCCAGCAGCCAAGATCCCGTGTCCTACGAGCAGTACTTC
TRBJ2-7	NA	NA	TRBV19	CASSIGAGGYEQYF	TGTGCCAGTAGTATAGGGGCAGGTGGCTACGAGCAGTACTTC
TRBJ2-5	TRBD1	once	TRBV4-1	CASSQDDRGIETQYF	TGCGCCAGCAGCCAAGATGACAGGGGGATCGAGACCCAGTACTTC
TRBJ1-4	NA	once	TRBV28	CASSLVPEAGPIF	TGTGCCAGCAGTTTAGTCCCAGAGGCGGGTCCGATTTTT
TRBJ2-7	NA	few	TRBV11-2	CASSLGTGFYEQYF	TGTGCCAGCAGCTTAGGAACAGGGTTTTACGAGCAGTACTTC
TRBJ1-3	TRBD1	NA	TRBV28	CASSFGTGYGNTIYF	TGTGCCAGCAGTTTCGGGACAGGGTACGGAAACACCATATATTTT
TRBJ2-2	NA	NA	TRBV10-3	CAAHGTLGDTGELFF	TGTGCCGCACACGGGACACTCGGCGACACCGGGGAGCTGTTTTTT
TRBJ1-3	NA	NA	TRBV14	CASSLAGSGNTIYF	TGTGCCAGCAGCTTGGCGGGGAGTGGAAACACCATATATTTT
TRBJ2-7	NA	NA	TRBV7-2	CASSPGLYSRAEQYF	TGTGCCAGCAGCCCCGGGTTGTACAGTCGGGCCGAGCAGTACTTC
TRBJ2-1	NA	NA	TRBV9	CASSEGDFSYNEQFF	TGTGCCAGCAGCGAGGGGGACTTCTCCTACAATGAGCAGTTCTTC
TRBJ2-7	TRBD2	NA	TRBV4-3	CASRSTSGLPMYEQYF	TGCGCCAGCAGGTCGACTAGCGGACTCCCGATGTACGAGCAGTACTTC
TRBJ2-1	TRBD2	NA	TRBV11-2	CASSFLGGRAHEQFF	TGTGCCAGCAGCTTCCTAGGCGGGAGGGCCCATGAGCAGTTCTTC
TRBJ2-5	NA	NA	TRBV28	CASSPLDGAMQETQYF	TGTGCCAGCAGCCCGTTGGACGGTGCGATGCAAGAGACCCAGTACTTC
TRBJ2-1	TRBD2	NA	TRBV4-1	CASSPRGSGRAGNEQFF	TGCGCCAGCAGCCCCCGGGGTAGCGGGAGGGCCGGGAATGAGCAGTTCTTC
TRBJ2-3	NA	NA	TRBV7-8	CASSFGGQFTDTQYF	TGTGCCAGCAGCTTCGGGGGACAGTTCACAGATACGCAGTATTTT
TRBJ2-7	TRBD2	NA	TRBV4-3	CASSQELRLAGVKWYEQYF	TGCGCCAGCAGCCAAGAATTAAGACTAGCGGGAGTAAAGTGGTACGAGCAGTACTTC
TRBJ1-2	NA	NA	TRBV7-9	CASSLGADNYGYTF	TGTGCCAGCAGCTTAGGCGCAGATAACTATGGCTACACCTTC
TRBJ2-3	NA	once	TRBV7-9	CASSFPTSHTDTQYF	TGTGCCAGCAGCTTTCCCACTAGCCACACAGATACGCAGTATTTT
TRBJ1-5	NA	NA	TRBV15	CATSRGTTGFDRPQHF	TGTGCCACCAGCAGAGGAACTACAGGTTTTGATCGGCCCCAGCATTTT
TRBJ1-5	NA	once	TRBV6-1	CASSELVSGNQPQHF	TGTGCCAGCAGTGAACTGGTATCGGGCAATCAGCCCCAGCATTTT
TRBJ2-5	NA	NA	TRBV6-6	CASSYSNIQETQYF	TGTGCCAGCAGTTACTCGAACATCCAAGAGACCCAGTACTTC
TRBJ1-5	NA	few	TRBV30	CAWRELGSNQPQHF	TGTGCCTGGAGGGAGCTGGGGAGCAATCAGCCCCAGCATTTT
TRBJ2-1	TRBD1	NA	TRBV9	CASSVSGRTGVSDFRDNEQFF	TGTGCCAGCAGCGTATCCGGCCGGACAGGGGTATCAGACTTCAGGGACAATGAGCAGTTCTTC
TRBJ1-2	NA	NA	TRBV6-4	CASSPTLGYGYTF	TGTGCCAGCAGCCCTACCCTAGGCTATGGCTACACCTTC
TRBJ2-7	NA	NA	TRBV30	CAWSILAEYEQYF	TGTGCCTGGAGTATCCTAGCCGAGTACGAGCAGTACTTC
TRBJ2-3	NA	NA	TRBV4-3	CASSQDRDTDTQYF	TGCGCCAGCAGCCAAGATCGGGACACAGATACGCAGTATTTT
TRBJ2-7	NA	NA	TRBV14	CASSSGSYEQYF	TGTGCCAGCAGCTCGGGTTCCTACGAGCAGTACTTC
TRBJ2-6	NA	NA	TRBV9	CASSDPAWGGSGANVLTF	TGTGCCAGCAGCGACCCCGCTTGGGGAGGCTCTGGGGCCAACGTCCTGACTTTC